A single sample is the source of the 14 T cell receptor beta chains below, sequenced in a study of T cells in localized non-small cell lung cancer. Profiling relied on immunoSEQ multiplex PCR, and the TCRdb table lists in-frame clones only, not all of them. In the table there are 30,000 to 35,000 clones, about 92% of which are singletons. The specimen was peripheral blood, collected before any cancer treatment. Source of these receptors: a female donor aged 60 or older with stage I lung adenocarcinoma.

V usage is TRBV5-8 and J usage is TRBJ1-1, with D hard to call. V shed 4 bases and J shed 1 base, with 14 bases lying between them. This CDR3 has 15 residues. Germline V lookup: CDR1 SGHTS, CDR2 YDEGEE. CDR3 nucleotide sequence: TGTGCCAGCAGCCCGGGCCAGTTGGGGAACACTGAAGCTTTCTTT. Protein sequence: CASSPGQLGNTEAFF.

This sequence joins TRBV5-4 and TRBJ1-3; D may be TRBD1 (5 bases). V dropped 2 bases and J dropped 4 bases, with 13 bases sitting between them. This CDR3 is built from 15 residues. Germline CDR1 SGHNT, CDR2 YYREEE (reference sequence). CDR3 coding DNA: TGTGCCAGCAGCTTTCCCAGGGTGGGAGGAAACACCATATATTTT. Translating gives CASSFPRVGGNTIYF.

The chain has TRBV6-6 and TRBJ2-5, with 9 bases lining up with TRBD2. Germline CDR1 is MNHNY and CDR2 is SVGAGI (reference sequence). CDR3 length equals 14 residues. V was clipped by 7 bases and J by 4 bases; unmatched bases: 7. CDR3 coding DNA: TGTGCCAGCAATCTAGCGGGGAGGGGAGAGACCCAGTACTTC. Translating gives CASNLAGRGETQYF.

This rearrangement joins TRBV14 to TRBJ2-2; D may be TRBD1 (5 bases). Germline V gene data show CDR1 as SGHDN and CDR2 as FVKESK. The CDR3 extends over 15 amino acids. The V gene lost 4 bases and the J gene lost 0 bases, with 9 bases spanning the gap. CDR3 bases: TGTGCCAGCAGCCCGAGGACAACGAACACCGGGGAGCTGTTTTTT. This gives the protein CASSPRTTNTGELFF.

CDR3 DNA sequence: TGCGCCAGCAGCCAAGGTTCTCTAGCGGGAGGGGCCGGAGAGACCCAGTACTTC. Encoded protein: CASSQGSLAGGAGETQYF. The chain recombines TRBV4-1 with TRBJ2-5, with 12 bases aligning to TRBD2. V trimming: 1 base; J trimming: 4 bases; junction bases outside the gene matches: 10. In germline, CDR1 is MGHRA, CDR2 YSYEKL. The CDR3 loop spans 18 amino acids.

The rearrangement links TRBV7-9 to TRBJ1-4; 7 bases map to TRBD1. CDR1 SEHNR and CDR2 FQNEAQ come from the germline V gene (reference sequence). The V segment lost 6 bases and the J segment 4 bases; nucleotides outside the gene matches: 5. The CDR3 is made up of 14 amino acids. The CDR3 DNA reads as TGTGCCAGCAGTTTTACAGGGGATAATGAAAAACTGTTTTTT. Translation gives CASSFTGDNEKLFF.

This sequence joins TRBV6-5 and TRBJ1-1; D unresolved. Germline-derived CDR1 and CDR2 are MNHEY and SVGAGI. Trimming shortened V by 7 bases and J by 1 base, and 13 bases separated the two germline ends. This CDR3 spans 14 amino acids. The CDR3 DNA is TGTGCCAGCACTTCCTTACGCGGGAACACTGAAGCTTTCTTT. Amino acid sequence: CASTSLRGNTEAFF.

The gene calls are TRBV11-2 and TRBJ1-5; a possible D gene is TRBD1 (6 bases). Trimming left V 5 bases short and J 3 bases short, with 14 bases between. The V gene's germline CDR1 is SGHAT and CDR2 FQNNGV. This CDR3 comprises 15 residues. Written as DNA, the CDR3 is TGTGCCAGCAGCGGGGGCAGGGGCCCCAATCAGCCCCAGCATTTT. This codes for CASSGGRGPNQPQHF.

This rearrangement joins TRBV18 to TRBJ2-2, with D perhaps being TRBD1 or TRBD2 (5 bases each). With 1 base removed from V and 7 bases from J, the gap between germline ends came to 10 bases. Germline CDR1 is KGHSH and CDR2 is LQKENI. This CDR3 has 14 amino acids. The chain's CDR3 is CASSPLEGNGELFF. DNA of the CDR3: TGTGCCAGCTCACCACTAGAGGGGAACGGGGAGCTGTTTTTT.

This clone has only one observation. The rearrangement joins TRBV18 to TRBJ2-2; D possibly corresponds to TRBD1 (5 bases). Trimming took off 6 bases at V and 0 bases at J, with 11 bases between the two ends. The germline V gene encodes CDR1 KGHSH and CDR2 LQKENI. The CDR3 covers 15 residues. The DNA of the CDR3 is TGTGCCAGCTCTCTGACAGTTGCGAACACCGGGGAGCTGTTTTTT. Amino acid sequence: CASSLTVANTGELFF. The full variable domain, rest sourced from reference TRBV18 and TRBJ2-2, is NAGVMQNPRHLVRRRGQEARLRCSPMKGHSHVYWYRQLPEEGLKFMVYLQKENIIDESGMPKERFSAEFPKEGPSILRIQQVVRGDSAAYFCASSLTVANTGELFFGEGSRLTVL.

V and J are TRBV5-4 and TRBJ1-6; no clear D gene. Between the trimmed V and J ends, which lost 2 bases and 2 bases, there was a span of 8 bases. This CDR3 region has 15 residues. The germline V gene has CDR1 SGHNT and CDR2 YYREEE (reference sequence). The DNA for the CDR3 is TGTGCCAGCAGCTTAGAACAGACCTATAATTCACCCCTCCACTTT. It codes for CASSLEQTYNSPLHF.

Here the CDR3 reads CASSLDGGVSIYF. For the CDR3, the DNA is TGTGCCAGCAGCTTAGACGGCGGGGTATCCATATATTTT. The chain links TRBV7-9 to TRBJ1-3; D remains ambiguous. Germline loops: CDR1 SEHNR, CDR2 FQNEAQ (reference sequence). With 1 base removed from V and 11 bases from J, the gap between germline ends came to 12 bases. This CDR3 has 13 amino acids.

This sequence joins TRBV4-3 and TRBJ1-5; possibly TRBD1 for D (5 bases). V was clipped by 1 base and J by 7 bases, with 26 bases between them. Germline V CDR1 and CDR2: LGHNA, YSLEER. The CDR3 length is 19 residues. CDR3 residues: CASSQVKTLLNQRGQPQHF. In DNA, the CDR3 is TGCGCCAGCAGCCAAGTGAAGACCCTCTTAAACCAAAGGGGACAGCCCCAGCATTTT.

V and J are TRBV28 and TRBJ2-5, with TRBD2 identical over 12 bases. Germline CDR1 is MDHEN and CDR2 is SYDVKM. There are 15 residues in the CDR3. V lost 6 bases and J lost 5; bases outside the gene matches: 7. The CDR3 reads CASRASGGAMETQYF. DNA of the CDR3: TGTGCCAGCAGGGCTAGCGGGGGGGCGATGGAGACCCAGTACTTC.